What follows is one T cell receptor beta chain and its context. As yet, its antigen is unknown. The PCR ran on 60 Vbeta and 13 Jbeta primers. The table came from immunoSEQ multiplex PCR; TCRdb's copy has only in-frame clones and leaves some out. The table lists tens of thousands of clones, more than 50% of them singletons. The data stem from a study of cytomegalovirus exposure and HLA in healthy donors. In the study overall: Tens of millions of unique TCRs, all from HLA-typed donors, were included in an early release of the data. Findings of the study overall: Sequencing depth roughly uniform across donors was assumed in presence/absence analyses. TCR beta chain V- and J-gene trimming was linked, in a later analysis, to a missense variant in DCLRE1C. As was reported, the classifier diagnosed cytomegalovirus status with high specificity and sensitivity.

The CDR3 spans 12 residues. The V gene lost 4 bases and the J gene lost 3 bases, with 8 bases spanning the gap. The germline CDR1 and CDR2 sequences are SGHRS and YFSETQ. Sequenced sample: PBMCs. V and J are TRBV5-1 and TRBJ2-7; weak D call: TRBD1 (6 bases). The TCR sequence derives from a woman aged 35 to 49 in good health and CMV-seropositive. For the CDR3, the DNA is TGCGCCAGCAGCCGGGACAACTACGAGCAGTACTTC. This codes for CASSRDNYEQYF.